The 4 T cell receptor beta chains given below trace back to one sample, sequenced in a study of blood T cell repertoires in COVID-19 (TCRdb year 2020). To prepare the library, the immunoSEQ multiplex PCR assay was applied. TCRdb retrieved this table from immuneACCESS and kept in-frame rearrangements only. Not all clones are present; in checked studies, unresolved V genes account for under half, and no reason is known for the remainder. Recorded for this sample are roughly 130,000 clones; approximately 83% of them occurred a single time. Roughly 15% of the sample is taken by the ten largest. The sample was peripheral blood. These receptors originate from a woman aged 45-60 years with acute or convalescent COVID-19.

The rearrangement joins TRBV9 to TRBJ2-1; 8 bases agree with TRBD2. The germline gives CDR1 SGDLS, CDR2 YYNGEE. Unmatched junction bases numbered 10, after V lost 0 bases and J lost 14 bases. This CDR3 is 14 amino acids long. The CDR3 loop reads CASSVATGGTSKFF. CDR3 nucleotide sequence: TGTGCCAGCAGCGTAGCTACGGGAGGGACTAGTAAGTTCTTC.

The V call is TRBV5-1, the J call TRBJ2-7; 7 bases map to TRBD1. This CDR3 is 14 amino acids long. Germline lookup yields CDR1 SGHRS and CDR2 YFSETQ. Trimming at V came to 3 bases and at J to 3 bases, leaving 6 bases not matched to a gene. The CDR3, as DNA: TGCGCCAGCAGCTCTATGACAGGGTACTACGAGCAGTACTTC. Residues: CASSSMTGYYEQYF.

The gene calls are TRBV4-1 and TRBJ2-2; D might be TRBD1 (6 bases). Trimming removed 1 base from V and 7 bases from J, with 10 bases in between. The CDR3 extends over 14 amino acids. Germline assignment: CDR1 MGHRA and CDR2 YSYEKL. The CDR3 DNA sequence: TGCGCCAGCAGCCAAGGCCCGACAGGCGGGGAGCTGTTTTTT. Protein: CASSQGPTGGELFF.

This clone was recorded only once. Other DNA sequences within the sample encode an identical CDR3. V gene TRBV9 combines with J gene TRBJ1-5, with 9 bases that match TRBD1. Trimming took 0 bases from V and 5 from J; bases not matched to a gene: 3. Looked up from germline, CDR1 is SGDLS and CDR2 is YYNGEE. The CDR3 sequence is 15 residues long. CDR3: CASSVEGQGDQPQHF. As DNA, the CDR3 is TGTGCCAGCAGCGTAGAGGGACAGGGCGATCAGCCCCAGCATTTT.